Following are 5 T cell receptor beta chains from one sample sequenced in a study of CD8+ T cells in alopecia areata. Following RNA extraction, reverse transcription yielded cDNA that acted as the sequencing template. The table came from immunoSEQ multiplex PCR; TCRdb's copy has only in-frame clones and leaves some out. The sample lists some 120,000 clones, about 57% seen once, with roughly 4.8% in the top ten. Sequencing used CD4+ T cells sorted from blood, obtained at week 0. The receptor source for this set is a human donor with alopecia areata.

The gene calls are TRBV23-1 and TRBJ2-3, with 11 nucleotides matching TRBD2. TRBV23-1 is marked as an open reading frame, function uncertain. CDR3 length: 16 residues. With 4 bases clipped from V and 2 bases from J, the junction kept 5 bases outside the gene matches. The CDR3 region is CASSLPGLAATDTQYF. CDR3 coding DNA: TGCGCCAGCAGTCTCCCGGGACTAGCGGCCACAGATACGCAGTATTTT.

This clone showed up many times. This chain connects TRBV19 to TRBJ2-7; 7 positions agree with TRBD2. The CDR3 has 14 amino acids. V dropped 7 bases and J dropped 0; count of bases not matched to a gene: 6. Germline lookup yields CDR1 LNHDA and CDR2 SQIVND (reference sequence). DNA of the CDR3: TGTGCCAGTACCGTTAGCGGGTCCTCCTACGAGCAGTACTTC. Translation gives CASTVSGSSYEQYF.

The chain combines TRBV2 with TRBJ1-6; 8 bases line up with TRBD1. CDR1 and CDR2 (germline): SNHLY, FYNNEI. This CDR3 comprises 16 residues. V dropped 7 bases and J dropped 9; count of bases not matched to a gene: 14. CDR3 residues: CASTPAQGANISPLHF. The DNA for the CDR3 is TGTGCCAGCACTCCAGCCCAGGGGGCTAATATTTCACCCCTCCACTTT.

The chain is built from TRBV28 and TRBJ1-5; the D is unclear. The CDR3 loop spans 13 amino acids. The germline V gene has CDR1 MDHEN and CDR2 SYDVKM. Deletions cut 2 bases from V and 3 bases from J, with 5 bases between. This CDR3 reads CASSLEDNQPQHF. For the CDR3, the DNA is TGTGCCAGCAGTTTAGAGGACAATCAGCCCCAGCATTTT.

This chain joins TRBV7-6 and TRBJ1-1; 9 nucleotides align to TRBD1. CDR3 length: 14 amino acids. Germline V CDR1 and CDR2: SGHVS, FNYEAQ. Trimming removed 1 base from V and 3 bases from J; junction bases left unmatched: 0. CDR3 DNA sequence: TGTGCCAGCAGCTTAGGACAGGGGGACACTGAAGCTTTCTTT. Protein sequence: CASSLGQGDTEAFF. Full variable domain (rest looked up from reference TRBV7-6 and TRBJ1-1): GAGVSQSPRYKVTKRGQDVALRCDPISGHVSLYWYRQALGQGPEFLTYFNYEAQQDKSGLPNDRFSAERPEGSISTLTIQRTEQRDSAMYRCASSLGQGDTEAFFGQGTRLTVV.